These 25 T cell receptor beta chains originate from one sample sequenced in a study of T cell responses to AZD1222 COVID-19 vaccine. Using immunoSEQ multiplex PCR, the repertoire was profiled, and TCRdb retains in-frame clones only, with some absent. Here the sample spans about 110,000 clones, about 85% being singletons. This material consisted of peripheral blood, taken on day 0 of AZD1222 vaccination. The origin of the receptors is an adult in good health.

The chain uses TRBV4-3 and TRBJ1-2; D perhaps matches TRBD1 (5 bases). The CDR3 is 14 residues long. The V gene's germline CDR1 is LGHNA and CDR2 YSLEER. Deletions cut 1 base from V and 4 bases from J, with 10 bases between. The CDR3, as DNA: TGCGCCAGCAGCCAAGGAGAGGGGCCCTATGGCTACACCTTC. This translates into CASSQGEGPYGYTF.

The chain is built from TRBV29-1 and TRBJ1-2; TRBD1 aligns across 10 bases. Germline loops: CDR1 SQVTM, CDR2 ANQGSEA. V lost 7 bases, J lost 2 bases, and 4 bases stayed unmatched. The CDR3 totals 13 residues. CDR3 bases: TGCAGCGCCCGGACAGGGGGGAACTATGGCTACACCTTC. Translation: CSARTGGNYGYTF.

CDR3 residues: CASQKGGKETQYF. CDR3 in DNA: TGTGCCTCACAAAAAGGGGGCAAGGAGACCCAGTACTTC. The chain employs TRBV2 and TRBJ2-5; 7 bases align to TRBD1. The CDR3 covers 13 residues. Losses at the gene ends were 11 bases for V and 5 bases for J; bases not matched to a gene: 11. Germline V CDR1 and CDR2: SNHLY, FYNNEI.

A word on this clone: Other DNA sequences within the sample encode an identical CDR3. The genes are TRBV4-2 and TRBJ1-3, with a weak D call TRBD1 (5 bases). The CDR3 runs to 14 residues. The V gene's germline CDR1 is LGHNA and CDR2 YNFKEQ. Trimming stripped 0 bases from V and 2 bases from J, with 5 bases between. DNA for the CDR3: TGTGCCAGCAGCCAAGAACAGGCTGGAAACACCATATATTTT. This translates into CASSQEQAGNTIYF.

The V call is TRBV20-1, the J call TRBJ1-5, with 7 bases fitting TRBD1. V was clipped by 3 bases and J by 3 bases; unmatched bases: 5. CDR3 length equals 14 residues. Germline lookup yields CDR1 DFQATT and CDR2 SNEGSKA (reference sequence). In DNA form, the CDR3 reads TGCAGTGCTAGTGGAGGGGGCAACAATCAGCCCCAGCATTTT. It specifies CSASGGGNNQPQHF.

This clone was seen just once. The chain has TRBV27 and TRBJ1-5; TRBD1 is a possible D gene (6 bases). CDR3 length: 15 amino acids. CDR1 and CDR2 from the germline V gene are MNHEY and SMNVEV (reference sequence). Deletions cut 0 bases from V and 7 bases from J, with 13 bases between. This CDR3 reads CASSLSGTGRQPQHF. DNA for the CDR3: TGTGCCAGCAGTTTATCAGGTACAGGGCGGCAGCCCCAGCATTTT.

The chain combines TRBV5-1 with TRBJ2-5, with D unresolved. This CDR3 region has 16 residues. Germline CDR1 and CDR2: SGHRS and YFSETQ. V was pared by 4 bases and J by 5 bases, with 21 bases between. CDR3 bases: TGCGCCAGCAGCCCGGAGTGGGGAAGGGTAGGGGAGACCCAGTACTTC. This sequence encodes CASSPEWGRVGETQYF.

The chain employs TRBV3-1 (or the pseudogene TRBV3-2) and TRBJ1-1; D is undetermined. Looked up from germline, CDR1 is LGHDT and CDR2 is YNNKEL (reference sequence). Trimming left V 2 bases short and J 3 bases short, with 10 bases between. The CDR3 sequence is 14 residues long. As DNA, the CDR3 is TGTGCCAGCAGCCAACAAGGGATTTACACTGAAGCTTTCTTT. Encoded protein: CASSQQGIYTEAFF.

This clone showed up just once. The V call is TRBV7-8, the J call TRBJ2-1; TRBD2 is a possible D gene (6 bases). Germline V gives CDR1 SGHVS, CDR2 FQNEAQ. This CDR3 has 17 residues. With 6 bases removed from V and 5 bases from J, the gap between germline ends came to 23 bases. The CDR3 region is CASRRDPLVREDNEQFF. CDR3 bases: TGTGCCAGCAGACGAGACCCCCTAGTCAGGGAGGACAATGAGCAGTTCTTC.

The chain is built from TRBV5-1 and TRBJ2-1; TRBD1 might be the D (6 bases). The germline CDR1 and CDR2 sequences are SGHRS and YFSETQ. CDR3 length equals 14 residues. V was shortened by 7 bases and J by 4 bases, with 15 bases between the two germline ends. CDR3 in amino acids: CASGAGTTYNEQFF. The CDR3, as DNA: TGCGCCAGCGGGGCCGGGACAACTTACAATGAGCAGTTCTTC.

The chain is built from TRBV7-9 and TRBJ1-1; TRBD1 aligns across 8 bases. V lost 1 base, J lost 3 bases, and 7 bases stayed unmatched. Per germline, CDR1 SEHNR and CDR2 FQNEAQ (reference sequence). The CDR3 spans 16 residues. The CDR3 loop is CASSLGTGKSDTEAFF. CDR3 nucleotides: TGTGCCAGCAGCTTAGGGACAGGGAAATCGGACACTGAAGCTTTCTTT.

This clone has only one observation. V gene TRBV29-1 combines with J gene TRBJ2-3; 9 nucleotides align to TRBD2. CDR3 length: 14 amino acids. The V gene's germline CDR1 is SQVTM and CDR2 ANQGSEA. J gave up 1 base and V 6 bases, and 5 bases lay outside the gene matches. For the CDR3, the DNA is TGCAGCGTCCCCCGACTAGCGGGCACAGATACGCAGTATTTT. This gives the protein CSVPRLAGTDTQYF.

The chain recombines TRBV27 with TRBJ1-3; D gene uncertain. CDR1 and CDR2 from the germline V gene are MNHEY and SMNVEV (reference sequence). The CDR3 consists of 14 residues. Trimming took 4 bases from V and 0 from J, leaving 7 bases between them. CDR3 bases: TGTGCCAGCAGTTCTACATACTCTGGAAACACCATATATTTT. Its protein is CASSSTYSGNTIYF.

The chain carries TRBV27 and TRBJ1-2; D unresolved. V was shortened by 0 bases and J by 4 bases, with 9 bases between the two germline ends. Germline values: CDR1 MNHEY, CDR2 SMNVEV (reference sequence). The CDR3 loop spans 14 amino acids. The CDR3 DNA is TGTGCCAGCAGTTTATCGGCCGGGTCCTATGGCTACACCTTC. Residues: CASSLSAGSYGYTF.

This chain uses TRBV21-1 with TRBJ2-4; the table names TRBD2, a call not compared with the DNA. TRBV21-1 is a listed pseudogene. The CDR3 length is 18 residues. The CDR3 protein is CASSKASGQSLAKNIQYF. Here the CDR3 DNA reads TGTGCCAGCAGCAAAGCTAGCGGCCAATCCCTAGCCAAAAACATTCAGTACTTC.

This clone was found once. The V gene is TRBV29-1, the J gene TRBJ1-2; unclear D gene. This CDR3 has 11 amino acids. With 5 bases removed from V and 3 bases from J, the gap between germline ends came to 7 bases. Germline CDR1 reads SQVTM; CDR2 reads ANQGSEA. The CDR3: CSVPSYYGYTF. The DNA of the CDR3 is TGCAGCGTTCCCAGCTACTATGGCTACACCTTC.

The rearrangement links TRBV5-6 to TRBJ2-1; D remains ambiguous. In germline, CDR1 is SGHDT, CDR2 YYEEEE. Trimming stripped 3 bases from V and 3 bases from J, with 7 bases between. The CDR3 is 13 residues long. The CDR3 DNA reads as TGTGCCAGCAGCTCCGACTTCTACAATGAGCAGTTCTTC. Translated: CASSSDFYNEQFF.

CDR3 sequence (DNA): TGTGCCAGCTCACGGGACAGGGATTACGGTGAGCAGTTCTTC. Translating gives CASSRDRDYGEQFF. The V and J genes are TRBV18 and TRBJ2-1; 9 bases map to TRBD1. The germline CDR1 and CDR2 sequences are KGHSH and LQKENI. The trim removed 4 bases at V and 9 bases at J, leaving 7 bases unmatched. The length of the CDR3 is 14 residues.

The CDR3 DNA reads as TGTGCCAGCAGCAACGGTGGACAGCCCCAGCATTTT. The encoded protein is CASSNGGQPQHF. The V call is TRBV7-9, the J call TRBJ1-5; unclear D gene. Germline-derived CDR1 and CDR2 are SEHNR and FQNEAQ (reference sequence). The V end lost 5 bases, the J end lost 7 bases, and 9 bases lay between the germline ends. The CDR3 is 12 residues long.

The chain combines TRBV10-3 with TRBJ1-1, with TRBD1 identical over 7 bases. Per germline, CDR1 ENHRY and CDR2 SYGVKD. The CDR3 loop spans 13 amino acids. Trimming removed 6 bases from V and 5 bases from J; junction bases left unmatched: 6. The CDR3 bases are TGTGCCATCAGGAGACAGGGAGGGACTGAAGCTTTCTTT. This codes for CAIRRQGGTEAFF.

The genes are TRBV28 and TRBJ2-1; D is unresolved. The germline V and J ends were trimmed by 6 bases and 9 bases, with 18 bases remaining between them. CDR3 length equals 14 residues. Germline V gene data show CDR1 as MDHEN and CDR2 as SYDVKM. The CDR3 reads CASRTRRAPSEQFF. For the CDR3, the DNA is TGTGCCAGCAGAACTCGCCGGGCCCCCAGTGAGCAGTTCTTC.

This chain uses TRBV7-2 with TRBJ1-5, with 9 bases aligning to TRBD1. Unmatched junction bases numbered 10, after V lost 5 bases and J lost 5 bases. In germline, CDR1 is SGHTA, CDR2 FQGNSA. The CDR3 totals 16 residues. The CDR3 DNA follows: TGTGCCAGCAGCGGGACAGGGTTTGTTTTAGATCAGCCCCAGCATTTT. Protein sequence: CASSGTGFVLDQPQHF.

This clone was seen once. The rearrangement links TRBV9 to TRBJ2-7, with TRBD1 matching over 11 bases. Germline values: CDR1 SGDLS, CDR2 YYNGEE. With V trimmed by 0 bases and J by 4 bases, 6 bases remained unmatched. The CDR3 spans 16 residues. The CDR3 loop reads CASSVGWDRGRYEQYF. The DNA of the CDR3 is TGTGCCAGCAGCGTAGGGTGGGACAGGGGGAGGTACGAGCAGTACTTC.

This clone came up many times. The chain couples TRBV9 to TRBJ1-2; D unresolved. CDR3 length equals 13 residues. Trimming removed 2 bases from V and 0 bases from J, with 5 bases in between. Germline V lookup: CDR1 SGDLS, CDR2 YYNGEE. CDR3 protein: CASSVSANYGYTF. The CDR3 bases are TGTGCCAGCAGCGTTAGCGCTAACTATGGCTACACCTTC.

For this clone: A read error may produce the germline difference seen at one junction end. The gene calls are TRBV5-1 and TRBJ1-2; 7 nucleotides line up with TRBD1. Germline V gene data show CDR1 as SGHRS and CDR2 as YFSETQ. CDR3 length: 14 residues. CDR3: CASSLEGALYGYTF. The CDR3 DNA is TGCGCCAGCAGTTTGGAGGGGGCACTCTATGGCTACACCTTC. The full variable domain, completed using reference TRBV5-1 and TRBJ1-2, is KAGVTQTPRYLIKTRGQQVTLSCSPISGHRSVSWYQQTPGQGLQFLFEYFSETQRNKGNFPGRFSGRQFSNSRSEMNVSTLELGDSALYLCASSLEGALYGYTFGSGTRLTVV.